The entry that follows covers one TCR beta chain sequence. This clonotype was counted between two and nine times. Its antigen is not yet known. Base qualities are not at hand, and no much larger clone is one base apart. These data are taken from a study of T cells in Graves' hyperthyroidism and ophthalmopathy (dated by TCRdb to about 2019). Looking at the study overall: Peripheral blood samples were taken at the time of initial diagnosis, prior to any treatment. According to the paper, TCR Vbeta CDR3 sequencing was carried out on some 130 peripheral blood samples, which came from over 40 ophthalmopathy, around 74 hyperthyroidism and approximately 17 progressor patients. After blood sampling, hyperthyroidism patients were treated with methimazole at a starting dose of 30 mg daily, and ophthalmopathy patients were treated with high-dose intravenous methylprednisolone. A discovery cohort of about a hundred patients, about 40 with Graves' ophthalmopathy and under 60 with stable Graves' hyperthyroidism, was used to find distinguishing TCR V-J signatures. An independent validation cohort of 18 to 20 hyperthyroidism patients and about 15 patients who later progressed to ophthalmopathy tested prospective prediction of ophthalmopathy. The roughly 99 discovery patients were divided at random into training and test sets in a 7:3 ratio. In several Graves' hyperthyroidism patients, the study also compared T-cell repertoires from thyroid tissue with T-cell repertoires from blood. On the study overall, not on this receptor specifically: In cross-validation, a model built on a 13 V-J signature told ophthalmopathy apart from stable hyperthyroidism with 85% to 90% sensitivity and around 84% specificity, and in testing the same model reached 80%/75%. In validation, progression to ophthalmopathy was predicted by the model with roughly 71% sensitivity and under 85% specificity, a median of around 5.9 months before onset. Blood samples also contained most of the expanded thyroid clonotypes (frequency above 0.001), which suggests that blood repertoires may reflect thyroid immune responses. Sample size was not statistically predetermined, and blinding of investigators to group allocation was not performed.

From the germline V gene, CDR1 is SGHDT and CDR2 is YYEEEE. The V and J ends are trimmed by 1 base and 7 bases, leaving 9 bases between them. The CDR3 holds 13 amino acids from the cysteine to the phenylalanine. Only the CDR3 portion is preserved as DNA: 39 bases, with reading frame beginning at the first base. Moderately to severely active disease, a Clinical Activity Score of at least 3, a NOSPECS grade of at least 4, and a duration under 3 months were present in ophthalmopathy patients. Exclusion was applied to patients with uncontrolled infections, other autoimmune diseases, pregnancy or lactation. Clinical symptoms, serum thyroxine and TRAb, thyroid ultrasound, and orbital computed tomography formed the basis for the diagnoses. PBMCs were separated from under 11 ml of fresh peripheral blood using Ficoll-Paque density gradient centrifugation. Total RNA was extracted using Trizol reagent, and RNA quality was assessed on an Agilent 2100 Bioanalyzer.

Amplification of TCR beta CDR3 regions was carried out from RNA transcripts. The first round of RT-PCR for the TCR CDR3 was performed with the HTBI primer set and the Qiagen OneStep RT-PCR kit. The libraries were constructed in a second round of multiplex PCR and then size-selected and purified. Paired-end sequencing of the libraries was performed with 100 bp reads on an Illumina HiSeq2000. As for how the authors treated the data: SOAPnuke was used to process the raw data, with reads discarded if the reads contained adapters or uncalled bases, had a mean Phred below 15, or lacked an exact constant-primer or identifier match. COPE v1.2.5 was used to merge the high-quality paired reads, and each unique nucleotide sequence was defined as a clonotype. MiTCR v1.1 was used to align clonotypes to the IMGT TRBV, TRBD and TRBJ reference segments. Analysis was restricted to V-J combinations with a frequency above 0.0001, which covered roughly 99% of repertoires. A TCS score was defined as the ratio between F50 (clonal expansion) and ExV (chaos), using BLOSUM62-based TCRdist between CDR3 peptides within each V-J. Welch's t-statistics and random forest reduced just over 500 V-J features to fewer than 15, which were used in a naive Bayes classifier (R e1071). In TCRdb, the public reads were trimmed at Q25 with fastp and aligned with MiXCR, with productive beta chains retained. Rows with one shared CDR3 protein collapse into an entry with the most common genes and DNA. V and J calls and clone size were set by TCRdb, not the authors. The sample yields hundreds of thousands of distinct CDR3 sequences; over 15% were counted once. The ten largest clones take up around 26% of the sample.

Sequencing used blood. The receptor was isolated from a woman aged 18 to 35 with Graves' ophthalmopathy. Here the chain combines TRBV5-6 and TRBJ2-1; the best D guess is TRBD1, with 5 bases matching. The DNA sequence is given as TGTGCCAGCAGCTTGAAAGGGGTGAATGAGCAGTTCTTC. The encoded protein is CASSLKGVNEQFF.